These 16 T cell receptor beta chains were all obtained from the same sample, sequenced in a study of blood T cell repertoires in COVID-19. Sequencing used immunoSEQ multiplex PCR; TCRdb keeps in-frame clones, though not all of them. The profile covers about 230,000 clones, with approximately 87% appearing a single time and about 2.5% taken by the ten largest. Sequencing used peripheral blood. These receptor sequences come from a woman between 65 and 79 years old with active or convalescent COVID-19.

This rearrangement joins TRBV2 to TRBJ2-5; perhaps TRBD2 as D (5 bases). V lost 8 bases, J lost 5 bases, and 21 bases lay in between. The CDR3 is made up of 15 amino acids. The germline gives CDR1 SNHLY, CDR2 FYNNEI. This CDR3 is CASSGYSVPRETQYF. The CDR3, as DNA: TGTGCCAGCTCCGGATATAGCGTCCCCAGGGAGACCCAGTACTTC.

In DNA form, the CDR3 reads TGTGCCAGCAGCTCCGTCCCCAACACAGGGAGTAACAATGAGCAGTTCTTC. It specifies CASSSVPNTGSNNEQFF. The chain is built from TRBV7-9 and TRBJ2-1, with D possibly being TRBD1 (6 bases). The V and J ends lost 4 bases and 5 bases respectively, with 21 bases between them. The CDR3 has 17 residues. Germline lookup yields CDR1 SEHNR and CDR2 FQNEAQ (reference sequence).

The V call is TRBV28, the J call TRBJ1-6; 8 bases fit TRBD1. V was pared by 8 bases and J by 5 bases, with 11 bases of the junction left unmatched. CDR1 and CDR2 from the germline V gene are MDHEN and SYDVKM. The CDR3 is made up of 16 amino acids. The CDR3 nucleotides read TGTGCCAGCCTCCCAGCAGGGGGCGCTAATAATTCACCCCTCCACTTT. This translates into CASLPAGGANNSPLHF.

In nucleotides, the CDR3 is TGTGCCAGCAGTGACTCCTATGGACTAGGGGGAGATACGCAGTATTTT. It codes for CASSDSYGLGGDTQYF. The gene calls are TRBV6-4 and TRBJ2-3; TRBD2 is a possible D gene (7 bases). The CDR3 totals 16 residues. V was pared by 0 bases and J by 5 bases, with 15 bases between. CDR1 and CDR2 from the germline V gene are MRHNA and SNTAGT.

V gene TRBV14 combines with J gene TRBJ2-3, with a possible D match to TRBD1 (6 bases). This CDR3 comprises 14 residues. V was pared by 5 bases and J by 2 bases, with 11 bases between. The germline V gene has CDR1 SGHDN and CDR2 FVKESK. As DNA, the CDR3 is TGTGCCAGCAGCGGGGGCATCCACACAGATACGCAGTATTTT. This gives the protein CASSGGIHTDTQYF.

J is TRBJ2-7 and V is TRBV5-1, with 10 bases lining up with TRBD1. The germline CDR1 and CDR2 sequences are SGHRS and YFSETQ. The CDR3 runs to 16 residues. V shed 2 bases and J 4 bases; nucleotides not matched to a gene: 9. The CDR3 is CASSLSPGQGIYEQYF. CDR3 sequence (DNA): TGCGCCAGCAGCTTATCACCGGGACAGGGGATTTACGAGCAGTACTTC.

This clone appeared a single time. The chain has TRBV27 and TRBJ1-1; weak D call: TRBD1 (5 bases). CDR1 MNHEY and CDR2 SMNVEV come from the germline V gene (reference sequence). This CDR3 region has 16 residues. V was shortened by 5 bases and J by 0 bases, with 16 bases between the two germline ends. The CDR3 here is CASSVYRNNMNTEAFF. For the CDR3, the DNA is TGTGCCAGCAGTGTCTACAGGAATAACATGAACACTGAAGCTTTCTTT.

The chain combines TRBV2 with TRBJ1-2, with no clear D. The CDR3 is 12 residues long. Between the trimmed V and J ends, which lost 6 bases and 5 bases, there was a span of 10 bases. Germline loops: CDR1 SNHLY, CDR2 FYNNEI. The CDR3 here is CASRPGVYGYTF. CDR3 bases: TGTGCCAGCAGGCCCGGGGTGTATGGCTACACCTTC.

The chain recombines TRBV6-5 with TRBJ1-2; 10 bases agree with TRBD1. The CDR3 covers 15 residues. Germline CDR1 and CDR2: MNHEY and SVGAGI. J was trimmed by 3 bases and V by 5 bases; bases with no gene match: 6. DNA for the CDR3: TGTGCCAGCAGTCGTCCCGGGACAGGGGACTATGGCTACACCTTC. Protein product: CASSRPGTGDYGYTF.

This clone came up a few times. The rearrangement links TRBV28 to TRBJ1-2, with unresolved D. Per germline, CDR1 MDHEN and CDR2 SYDVKM. CDR3 length equals 15 residues. V was pared by 3 bases and J by 4 bases, with 15 bases between. The CDR3 bases are TGTGCCAGCAGTTTGAGCCTACGGTCTATCTATGGCTACACCTTC. It translates to CASSLSLRSIYGYTF.

This chain links TRBV28 with TRBJ2-7, with TRBD1 matching over 7 bases. The CDR3 has 14 residues. Looked up from germline, CDR1 is MDHEN and CDR2 is SYDVKM. The ends lost 5 bases at V and 2 bases at J; junction bases unmatched: 6. The DNA for the CDR3 is TGTGCCAGCAGTGAGGACAGGATCGCCTACGAGCAGTACTTC. This translates into CASSEDRIAYEQYF.

The chain joins TRBV6-6 to TRBJ1-5; TRBD1 agrees at 7 bases. V lost 2 bases, J lost 4 bases, and 2 bases stayed unmatched. This CDR3 spans 14 amino acids. The V gene's germline CDR1 is MNHNY and CDR2 SVGAGI (reference sequence). CDR3 loop: CASSYPQGNQPQHF. The CDR3, as DNA: TGTGCCAGCAGTTACCCACAGGGGAATCAGCCCCAGCATTTT.

The chain recombines TRBV11-2 with TRBJ2-5, with D tentatively TRBD1 (7 bases). The CDR3 sequence is 15 residues long. CDR1 SGHAT and CDR2 FQNNGV come from the germline V gene. Trimming shortened V by 6 bases and J by 1 base, and 15 bases separated the two germline ends. The CDR3 region has the DNA TGTGCCAGCAGTCCCGGCGGGACAGCCCAAGAGACCCAGTACTTC. This gives the protein CASSPGGTAQETQYF.

The chain couples TRBV5-4 to TRBJ2-3, with 7 positions matching TRBD1. This CDR3 region has 13 residues. V trimming: 7 bases; J trimming: 4 bases; junction bases outside the gene matches: 6. Germline values: CDR1 SGHNT, CDR2 YYREEE (reference sequence). The CDR3 spells CASQLQGADTQYF. Written as DNA, the CDR3 is TGTGCCAGCCAGCTTCAGGGGGCAGATACGCAGTATTTT.

The V and J genes are TRBV20-1 and TRBJ1-1; D possibly corresponds to TRBD1 (6 bases). Per the germline V gene, CDR1 is DFQATT and CDR2 is SNEGSKA (reference sequence). The CDR3 contains 11 residues. Trimming cost V 6 bases and J 9 bases, with 14 bases left between them. This CDR3 reads CSAPRGGQAFF. As DNA, the CDR3 is TGCAGTGCCCCCCGGGGGGGCCAAGCTTTCTTT.

This chain links TRBV6-5 with TRBJ1-2; maybe TRBD1 (6 bases). The CDR3 runs to 15 residues. CDR1 and CDR2 from the germline V gene are MNHEY and SVGAGI. Trimming left V 6 bases short and J 4 bases short, with 18 bases between. The CDR3 here is CASRSQTGSGYGYTF. The CDR3 nucleotides read TGTGCCAGCAGAAGCCAAACAGGGAGCGGCTATGGCTACACCTTC.